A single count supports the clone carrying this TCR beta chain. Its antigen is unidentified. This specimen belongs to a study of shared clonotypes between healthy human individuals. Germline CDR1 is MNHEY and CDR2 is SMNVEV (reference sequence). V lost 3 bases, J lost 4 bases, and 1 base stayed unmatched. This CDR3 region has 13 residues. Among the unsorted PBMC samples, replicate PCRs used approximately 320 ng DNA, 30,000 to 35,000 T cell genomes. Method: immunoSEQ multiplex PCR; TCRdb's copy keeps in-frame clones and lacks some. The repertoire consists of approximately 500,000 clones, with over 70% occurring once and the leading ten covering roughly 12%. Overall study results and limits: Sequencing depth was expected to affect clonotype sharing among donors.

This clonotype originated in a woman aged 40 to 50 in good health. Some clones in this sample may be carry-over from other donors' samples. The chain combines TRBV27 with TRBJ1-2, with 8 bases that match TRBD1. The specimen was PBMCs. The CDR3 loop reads CASSLGQAYGYTF. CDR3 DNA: TGTGCCAGCAGTTTGGGACAGGCCTATGGCTACACCTTC.